This T cell receptor (beta chain) is from a study of cytomegalovirus exposure and HLA in healthy donors. Germline assignment: CDR1 MNHNY and CDR2 SVGAGI (reference sequence). The CDR3 has 12 amino acids. V was clipped by 2 bases and J by 11 bases, with 12 bases between them. Assay: immunoSEQ multiplex PCR; the TCRdb copy retains only in-frame clones and omits some. The repertoire holds about 140,000 clones, with 80% to 90% as singletons. The J gene is TRBJ1-1, the V gene TRBV6-6; D gene unclear. The sample consisted of PBMCs. This clonotype was obtained from a young man in good health and CMV-seronegative. In nucleotides, the CDR3 is TGTGCCAGCAGTTACGGGGAGACATGGGCTTTCTTT. This gives the protein CASSYGETWAFF.